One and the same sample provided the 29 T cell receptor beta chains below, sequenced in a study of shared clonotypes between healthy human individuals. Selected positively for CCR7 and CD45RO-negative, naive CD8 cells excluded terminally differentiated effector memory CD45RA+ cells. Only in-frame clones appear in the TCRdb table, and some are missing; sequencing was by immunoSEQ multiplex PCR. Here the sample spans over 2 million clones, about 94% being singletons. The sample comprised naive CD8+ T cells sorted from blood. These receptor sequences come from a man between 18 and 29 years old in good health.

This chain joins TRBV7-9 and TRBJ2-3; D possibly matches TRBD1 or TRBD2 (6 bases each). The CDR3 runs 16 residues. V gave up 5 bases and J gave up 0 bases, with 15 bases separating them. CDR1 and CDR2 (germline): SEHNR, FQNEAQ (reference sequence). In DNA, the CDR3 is TGTGCCAGCAGCCCACCAGGGGACTCTAGCACAGATACGCAGTATTTT. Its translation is CASSPPGDSSTDTQYF.

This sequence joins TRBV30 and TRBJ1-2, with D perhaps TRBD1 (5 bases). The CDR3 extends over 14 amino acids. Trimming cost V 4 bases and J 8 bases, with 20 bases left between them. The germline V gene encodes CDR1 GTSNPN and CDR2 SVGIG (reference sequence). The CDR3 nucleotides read TGTGCCTGGACGTACCCCGAAGGGACCAGAGGCTACACCTTC. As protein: CAWTYPEGTRGYTF.

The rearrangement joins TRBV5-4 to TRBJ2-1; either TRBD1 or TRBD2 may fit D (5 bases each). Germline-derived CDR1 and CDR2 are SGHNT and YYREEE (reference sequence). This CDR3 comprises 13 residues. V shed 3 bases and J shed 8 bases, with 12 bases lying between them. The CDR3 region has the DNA TGTGCCAGCAGCTACGAGGGGTTCTATGAGCAGTTCTTC. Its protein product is CASSYEGFYEQFF. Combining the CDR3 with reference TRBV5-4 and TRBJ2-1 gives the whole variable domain ETGVTQSPTHLIKTRGQQVTLRCSSQSGHNTVSWYQQALGQGPQFIFQYYREEENGRGNFPPRFSGLQFPNYSSELNVNALELDDSALYLCASSYEGFYEQFFGPGTRLTVL.

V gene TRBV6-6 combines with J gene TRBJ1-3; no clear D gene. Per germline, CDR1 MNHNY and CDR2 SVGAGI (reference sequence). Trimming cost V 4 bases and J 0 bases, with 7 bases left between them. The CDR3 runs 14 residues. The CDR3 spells CASSSVYSGNTIYF. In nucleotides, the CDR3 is TGTGCCAGCAGTTCCGTTTACTCTGGAAACACCATATATTTT.

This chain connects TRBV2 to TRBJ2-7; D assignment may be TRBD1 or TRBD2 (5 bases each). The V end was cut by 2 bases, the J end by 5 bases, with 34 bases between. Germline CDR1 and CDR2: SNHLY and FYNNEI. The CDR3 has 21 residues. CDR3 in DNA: TGTGCCAGCAGTGAATCTGTTCCTTTCATACCGGGGACGGAAAAACGCCACGAGCAGTACTTC. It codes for CASSESVPFIPGTEKRHEQYF.

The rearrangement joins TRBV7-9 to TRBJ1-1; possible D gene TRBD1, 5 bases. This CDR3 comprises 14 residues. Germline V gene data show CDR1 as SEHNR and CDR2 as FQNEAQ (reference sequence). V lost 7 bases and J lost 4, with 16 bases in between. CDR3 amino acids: CASNPTGGSTEAFF. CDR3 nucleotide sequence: TGTGCCAGCAACCCGACGGGGGGAAGCACTGAAGCTTTCTTT.

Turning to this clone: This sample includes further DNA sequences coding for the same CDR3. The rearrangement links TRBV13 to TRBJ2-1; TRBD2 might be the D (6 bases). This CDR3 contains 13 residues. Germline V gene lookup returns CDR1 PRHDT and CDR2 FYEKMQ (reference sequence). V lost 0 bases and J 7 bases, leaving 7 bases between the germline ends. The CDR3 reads CASSLGGGNEQFF. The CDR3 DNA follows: TGTGCCAGCAGCTTAGGCGGGGGAAATGAGCAGTTCTTC. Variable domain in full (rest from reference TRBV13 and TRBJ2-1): AAGVIQSPRHLIKEKRETATLKCYPIPRHDTVYWYQQGPGQDPQFLISFYEKMQSDKGSIPDRFSAQQFSDYHSELNMSSLELGDSALYFCASSLGGGNEQFFGPGTRLTVL.

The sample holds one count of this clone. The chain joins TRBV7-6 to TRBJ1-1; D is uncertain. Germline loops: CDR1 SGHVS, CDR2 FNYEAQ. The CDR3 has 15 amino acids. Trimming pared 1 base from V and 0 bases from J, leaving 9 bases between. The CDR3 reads CASSLGGYMNTEAFF. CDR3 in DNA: TGTGCCAGCAGCTTAGGAGGTTACATGAACACTGAAGCTTTCTTT.

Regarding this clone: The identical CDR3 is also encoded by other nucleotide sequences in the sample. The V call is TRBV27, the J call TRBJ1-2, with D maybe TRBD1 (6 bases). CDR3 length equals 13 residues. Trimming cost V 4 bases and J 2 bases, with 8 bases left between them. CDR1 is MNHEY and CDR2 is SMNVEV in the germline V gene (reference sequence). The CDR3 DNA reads TGTGCCAGCAGTTCCACAGGGAACTATGGCTACACCTTC. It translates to CASSSTGNYGYTF.

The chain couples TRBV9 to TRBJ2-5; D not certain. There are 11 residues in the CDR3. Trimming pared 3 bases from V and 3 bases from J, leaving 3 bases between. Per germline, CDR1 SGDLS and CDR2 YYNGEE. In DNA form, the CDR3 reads TGTGCCAGCAGCGCTAAAGAGACCCAGTACTTC. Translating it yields CASSAKETQYF.

In DNA, the CDR3 is TGTGCCAGCGGGCAGCAAGAGACCCAGTACTTC. Translated: CASGQQETQYF. V and J are TRBV27 and TRBJ2-5; D not resolved. Deletions cut 8 bases from V and 2 bases from J, with 6 bases between. The CDR3 extends over 11 amino acids. Germline V gene lookup returns CDR1 MNHEY and CDR2 SMNVEV (reference sequence).

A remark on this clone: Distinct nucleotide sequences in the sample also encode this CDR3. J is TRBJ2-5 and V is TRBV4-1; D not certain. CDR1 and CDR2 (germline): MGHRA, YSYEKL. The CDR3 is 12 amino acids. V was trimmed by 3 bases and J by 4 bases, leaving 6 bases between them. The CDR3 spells CASSQAGETQYF. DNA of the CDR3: TGCGCCAGCAGCCAGGCTGGAGAGACCCAGTACTTC.

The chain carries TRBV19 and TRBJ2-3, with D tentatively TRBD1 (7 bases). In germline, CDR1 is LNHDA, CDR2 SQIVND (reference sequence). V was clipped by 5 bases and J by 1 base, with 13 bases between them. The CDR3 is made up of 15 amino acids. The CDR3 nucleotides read TGTGCCAGTAGTGCCGACAGGGAGGGCACAGATACGCAGTATTTT. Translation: CASSADREGTDTQYF.

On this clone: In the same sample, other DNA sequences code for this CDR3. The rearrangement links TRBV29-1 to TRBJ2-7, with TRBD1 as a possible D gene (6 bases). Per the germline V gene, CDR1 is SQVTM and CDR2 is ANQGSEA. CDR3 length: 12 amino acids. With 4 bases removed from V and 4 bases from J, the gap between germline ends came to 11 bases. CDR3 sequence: CSVAQGLYEQYF. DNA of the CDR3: TGCAGCGTTGCGCAGGGGTTATACGAGCAGTACTTC.

The CDR3 loop is CASSVKDRGDSPLHF. In DNA, the CDR3 is TGTGCCAGCAGCGTAAAGGACAGGGGAGATTCACCCCTCCACTTT. This chain joins TRBV9 and TRBJ1-6; 9 positions agree with TRBD1. Germline assignment: CDR1 SGDLS and CDR2 YYNGEE. V lost 1 base to trimming and J lost 8 bases; unmatched junction nucleotides: 4. The CDR3 sequence is 15 residues long.

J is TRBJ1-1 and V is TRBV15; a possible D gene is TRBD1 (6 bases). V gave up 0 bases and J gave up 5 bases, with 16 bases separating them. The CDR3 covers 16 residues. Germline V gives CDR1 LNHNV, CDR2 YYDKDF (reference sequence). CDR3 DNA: TGTGCCACCAGCAGAGATAGCCCGGGGGCATGGACTGAAGCTTTCTTT. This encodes CATSRDSPGAWTEAFF.

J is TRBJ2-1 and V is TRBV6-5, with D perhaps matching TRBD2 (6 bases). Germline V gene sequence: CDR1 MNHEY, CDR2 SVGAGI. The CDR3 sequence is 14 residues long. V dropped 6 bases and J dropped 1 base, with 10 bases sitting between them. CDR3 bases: TGTGCCAGCAGACCGGAGGGATCCTACAATGAGCAGTTCTTC. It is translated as CASRPEGSYNEQFF.

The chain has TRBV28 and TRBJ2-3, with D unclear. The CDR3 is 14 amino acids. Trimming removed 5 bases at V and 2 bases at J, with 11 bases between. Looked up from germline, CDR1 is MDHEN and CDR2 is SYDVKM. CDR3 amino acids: CASSRISSTDTQYF. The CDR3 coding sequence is TGTGCCAGCAGTCGAATTAGCTCCACAGATACGCAGTATTTT.

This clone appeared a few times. The CDR3: CASSQDSNSAYEQYF. The CDR3 bases are TGCGCCAGCAGCCAAGATTCAAACAGCGCCTACGAGCAGTACTTC. J is TRBJ2-7 and V is TRBV4-3; D unresolved. The CDR3 is 15 amino acids. Trimming pared 0 bases from V and 2 bases from J, leaving 11 bases between. Germline CDR1 reads LGHNA; CDR2 reads YSLEER.

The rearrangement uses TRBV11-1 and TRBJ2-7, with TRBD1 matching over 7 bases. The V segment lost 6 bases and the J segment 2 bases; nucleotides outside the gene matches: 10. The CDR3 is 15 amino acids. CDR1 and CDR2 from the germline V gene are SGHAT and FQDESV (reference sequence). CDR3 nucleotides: TGTGCCAGCAGAGAAGGGACAGAATCACCCTACGAGCAGTACTTC. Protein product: CASREGTESPYEQYF.

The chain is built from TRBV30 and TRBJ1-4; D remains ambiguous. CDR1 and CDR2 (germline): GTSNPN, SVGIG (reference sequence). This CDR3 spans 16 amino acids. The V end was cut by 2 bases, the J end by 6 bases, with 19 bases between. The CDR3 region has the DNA TGTGCCTGGAGTTGGAGCGCGTTGAGGGTAGATGAAAAACTGTTTTTT. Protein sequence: CAWSWSALRVDEKLFF.

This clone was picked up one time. The CDR3 region has the DNA TGTGCCAGCAGCTTAGAGGGGCTCCCTGAGACCCAGTACTTC. Translation: CASSLEGLPETQYF. The chain couples TRBV7-2 to TRBJ2-5; weak D call: TRBD1 (5 bases). This CDR3 region has 14 residues. Trimming took 1 base from V and 5 from J, leaving 11 bases between them. CDR1 is SGHTA and CDR2 is FQGNSA in the germline V gene. The whole variable domain, remainder taken from reference TRBV7-2 and TRBJ2-5, is GAGVSQSPSNKVTEKGKDVELRCDPISGHTALYWYRQSLGQGLEFLIYFQGNSAPDKSGLPSDRFSAERTGGSVSTLTIQRTQQEDSAVYLCASSLEGLPETQYFGPGTRLLVL.

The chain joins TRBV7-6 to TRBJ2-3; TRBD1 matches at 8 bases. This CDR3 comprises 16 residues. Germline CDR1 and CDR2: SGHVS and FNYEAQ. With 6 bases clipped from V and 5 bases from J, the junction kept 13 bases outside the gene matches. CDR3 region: CASSHLTGEYVDTQYF. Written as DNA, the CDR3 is TGTGCCAGCAGTCACCTGACAGGGGAATACGTAGATACGCAGTATTTT.

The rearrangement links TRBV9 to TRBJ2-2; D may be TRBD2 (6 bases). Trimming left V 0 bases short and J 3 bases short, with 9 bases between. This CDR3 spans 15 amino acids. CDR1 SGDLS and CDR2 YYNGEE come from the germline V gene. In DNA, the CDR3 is TGTGCCAGCAGCGTAGGGGCTAGCGACACCGGGGAGCTGTTTTTT. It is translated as CASSVGASDTGELFF.

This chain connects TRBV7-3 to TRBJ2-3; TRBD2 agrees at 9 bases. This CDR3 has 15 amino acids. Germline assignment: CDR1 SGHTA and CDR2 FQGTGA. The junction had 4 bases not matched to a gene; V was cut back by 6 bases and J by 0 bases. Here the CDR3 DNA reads TGTGCCAGCAGTATAGCGGGGGCTAGCACAGATACGCAGTATTTT. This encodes CASSIAGASTDTQYF.

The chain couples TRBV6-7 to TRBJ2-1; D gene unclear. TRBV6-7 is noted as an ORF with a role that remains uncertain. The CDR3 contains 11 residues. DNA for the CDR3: TGTGGAACAGTGAGCAACAATGAGCAGTTCTTC. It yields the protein CGTVSNNEQFF.

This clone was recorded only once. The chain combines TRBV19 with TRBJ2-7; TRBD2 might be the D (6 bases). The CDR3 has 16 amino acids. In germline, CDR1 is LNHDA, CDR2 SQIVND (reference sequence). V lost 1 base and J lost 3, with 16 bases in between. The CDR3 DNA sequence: TGTGCCAGTAGTATAGTATGGGGGGAGTCTAACTACGAGCAGTACTTC. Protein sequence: CASSIVWGESNYEQYF.

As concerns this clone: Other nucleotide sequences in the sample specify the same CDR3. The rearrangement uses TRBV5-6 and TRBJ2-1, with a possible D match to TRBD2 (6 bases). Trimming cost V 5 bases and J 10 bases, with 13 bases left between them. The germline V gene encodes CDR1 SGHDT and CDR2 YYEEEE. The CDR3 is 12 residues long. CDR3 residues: CASSWGGKEQFF. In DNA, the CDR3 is TGTGCCAGCAGTTGGGGAGGAAAGGAGCAGTTCTTC.

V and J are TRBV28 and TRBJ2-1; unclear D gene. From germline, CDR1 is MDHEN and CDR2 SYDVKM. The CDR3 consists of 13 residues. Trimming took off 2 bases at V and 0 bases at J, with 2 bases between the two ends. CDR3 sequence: CASSLGSYNEQFF. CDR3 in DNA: TGTGCCAGCAGTTTAGGCTCCTACAATGAGCAGTTCTTC.